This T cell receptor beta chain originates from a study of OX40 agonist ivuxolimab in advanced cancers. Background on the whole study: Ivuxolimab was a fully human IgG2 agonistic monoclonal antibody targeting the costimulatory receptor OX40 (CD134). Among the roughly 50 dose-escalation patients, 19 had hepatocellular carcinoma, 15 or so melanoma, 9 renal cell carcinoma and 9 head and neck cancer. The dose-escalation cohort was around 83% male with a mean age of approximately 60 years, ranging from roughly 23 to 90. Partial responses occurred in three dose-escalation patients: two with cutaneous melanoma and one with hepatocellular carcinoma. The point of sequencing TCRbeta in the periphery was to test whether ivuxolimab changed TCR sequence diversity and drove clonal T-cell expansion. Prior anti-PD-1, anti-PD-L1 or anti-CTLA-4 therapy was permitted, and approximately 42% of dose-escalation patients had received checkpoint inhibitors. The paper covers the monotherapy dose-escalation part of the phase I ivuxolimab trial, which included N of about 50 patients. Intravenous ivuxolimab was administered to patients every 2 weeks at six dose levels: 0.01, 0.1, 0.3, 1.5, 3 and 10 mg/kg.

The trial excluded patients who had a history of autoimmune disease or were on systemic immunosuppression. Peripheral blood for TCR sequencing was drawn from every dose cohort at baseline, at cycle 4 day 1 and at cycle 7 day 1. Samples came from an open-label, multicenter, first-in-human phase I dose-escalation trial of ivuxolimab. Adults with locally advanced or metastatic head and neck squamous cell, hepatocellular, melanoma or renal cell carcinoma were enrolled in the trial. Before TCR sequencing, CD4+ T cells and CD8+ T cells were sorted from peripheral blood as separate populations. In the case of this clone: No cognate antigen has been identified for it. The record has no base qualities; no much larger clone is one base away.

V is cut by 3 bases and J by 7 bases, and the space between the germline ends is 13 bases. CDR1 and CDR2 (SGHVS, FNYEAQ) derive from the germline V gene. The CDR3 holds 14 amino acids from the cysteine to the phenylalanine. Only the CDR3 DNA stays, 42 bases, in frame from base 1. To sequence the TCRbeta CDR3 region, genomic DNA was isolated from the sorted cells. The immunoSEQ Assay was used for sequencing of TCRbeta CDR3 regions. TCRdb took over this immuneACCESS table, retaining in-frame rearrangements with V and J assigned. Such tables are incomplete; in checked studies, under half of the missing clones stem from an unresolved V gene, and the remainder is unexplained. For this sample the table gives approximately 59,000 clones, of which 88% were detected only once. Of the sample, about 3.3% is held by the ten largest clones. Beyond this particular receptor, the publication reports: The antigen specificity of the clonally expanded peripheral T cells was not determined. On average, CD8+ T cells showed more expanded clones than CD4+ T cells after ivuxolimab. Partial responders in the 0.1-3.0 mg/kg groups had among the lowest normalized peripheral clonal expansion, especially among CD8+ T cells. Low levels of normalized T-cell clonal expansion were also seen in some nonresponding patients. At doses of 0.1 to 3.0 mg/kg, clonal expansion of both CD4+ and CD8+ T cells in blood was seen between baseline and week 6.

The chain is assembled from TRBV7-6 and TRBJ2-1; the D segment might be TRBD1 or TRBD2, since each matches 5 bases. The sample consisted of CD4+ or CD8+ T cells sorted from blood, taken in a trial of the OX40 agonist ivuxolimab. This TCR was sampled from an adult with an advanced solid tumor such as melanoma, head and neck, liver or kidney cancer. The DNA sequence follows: TGTGCCAGCAGCTTGACGGGACCGGATAATGAGCAGTTCTTC. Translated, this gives CASSLTGPDNEQFF.